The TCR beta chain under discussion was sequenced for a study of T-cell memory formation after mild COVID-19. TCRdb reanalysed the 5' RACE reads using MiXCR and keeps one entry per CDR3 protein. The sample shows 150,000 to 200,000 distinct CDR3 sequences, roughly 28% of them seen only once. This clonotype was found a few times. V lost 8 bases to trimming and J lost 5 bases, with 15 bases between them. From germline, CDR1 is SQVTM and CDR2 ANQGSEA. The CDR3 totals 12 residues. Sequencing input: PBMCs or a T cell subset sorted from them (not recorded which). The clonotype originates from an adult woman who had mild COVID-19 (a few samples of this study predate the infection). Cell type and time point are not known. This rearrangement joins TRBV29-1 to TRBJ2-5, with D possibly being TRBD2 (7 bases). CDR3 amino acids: CSPKGEGETQYF. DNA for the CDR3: TGCAGCCCTAAGGGGGAGGGGGAGACCCAGTACTTC.